This TCR beta chain was sequenced during a study of cytomegalovirus exposure and HLA in healthy donors. Study-wide results and caveats: Analysis performed later showed TCR beta chains linked to HLA being more clonally expanded than equally common others.

PCR amplification relied on 60 Vbeta primers (plus 13 Jbeta primers). Measured with immunoSEQ multiplex PCR; TCRdb has only the in-frame clones, and not every one. This table holds 150,000 or so clones, 60% to 80% found once. V lost 0 bases and J lost 6, with 5 bases in between. CDR3 length: 13 residues. CDR1 LNHNV and CDR2 YYDKDF come from the germline V gene (reference sequence). A remark on this clone: What it recognizes is unknown.

The V and J genes are TRBV15 and TRBJ2-2; D unclear. Sequencing used PBMCs. This clonotype was obtained from a male donor in good health and CMV-seronegative. The CDR3 region is CATSRDTAGELFF. CDR3 DNA sequence: TGTGCCACCAGCAGAGATACTGCCGGGGAGCTGTTTTTT.